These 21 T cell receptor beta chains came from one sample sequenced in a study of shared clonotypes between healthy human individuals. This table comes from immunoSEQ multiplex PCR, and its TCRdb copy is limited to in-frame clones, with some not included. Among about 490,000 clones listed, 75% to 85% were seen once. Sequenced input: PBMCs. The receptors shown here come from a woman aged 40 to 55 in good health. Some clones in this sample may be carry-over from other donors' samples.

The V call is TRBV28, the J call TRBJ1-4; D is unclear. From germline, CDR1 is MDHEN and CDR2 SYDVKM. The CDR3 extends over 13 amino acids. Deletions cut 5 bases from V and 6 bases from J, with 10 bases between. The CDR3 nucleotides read TGTGCCAGCAGTGTGGGAATGTATGAAAAACTGTTTTTT. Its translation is CASSVGMYEKLFF.

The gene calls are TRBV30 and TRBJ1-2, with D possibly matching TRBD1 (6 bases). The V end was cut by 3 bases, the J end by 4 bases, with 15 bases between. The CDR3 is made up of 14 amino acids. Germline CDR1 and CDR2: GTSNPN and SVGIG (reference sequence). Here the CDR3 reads CAWSGQRWGYGYTF. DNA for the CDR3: TGTGCCTGGAGCGGACAGCGGTGGGGCTATGGCTACACCTTC.

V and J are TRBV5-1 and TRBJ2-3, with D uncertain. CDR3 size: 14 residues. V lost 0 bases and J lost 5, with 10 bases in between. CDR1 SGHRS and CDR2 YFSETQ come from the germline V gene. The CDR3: CASSLGARGDTQYF. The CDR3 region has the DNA TGCGCCAGCAGCTTGGGGGCTCGCGGAGATACGCAGTATTTT.

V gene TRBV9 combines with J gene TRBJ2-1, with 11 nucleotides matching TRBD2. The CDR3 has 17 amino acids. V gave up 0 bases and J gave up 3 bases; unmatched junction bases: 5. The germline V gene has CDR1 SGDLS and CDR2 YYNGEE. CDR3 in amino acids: CASSVGGTSGVYNEQFF. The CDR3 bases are TGTGCCAGCAGCGTAGGTGGGACTAGCGGCGTCTACAATGAGCAGTTCTTC.

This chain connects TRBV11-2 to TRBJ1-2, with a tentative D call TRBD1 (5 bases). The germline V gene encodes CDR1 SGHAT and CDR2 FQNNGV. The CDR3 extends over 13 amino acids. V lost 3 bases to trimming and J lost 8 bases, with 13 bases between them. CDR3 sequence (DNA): TGTGCCAGCAGCTTTGGGGCCCGAGGCGGCTACACCTTC. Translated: CASSFGARGGYTF.

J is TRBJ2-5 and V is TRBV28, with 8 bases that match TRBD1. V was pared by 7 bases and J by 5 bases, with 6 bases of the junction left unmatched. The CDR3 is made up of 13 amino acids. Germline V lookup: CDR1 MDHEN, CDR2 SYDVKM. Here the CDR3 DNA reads TGTGCCAGCAAGACAGGGGCGTTGGAGACCCAGTACTTC. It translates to CASKTGALETQYF.

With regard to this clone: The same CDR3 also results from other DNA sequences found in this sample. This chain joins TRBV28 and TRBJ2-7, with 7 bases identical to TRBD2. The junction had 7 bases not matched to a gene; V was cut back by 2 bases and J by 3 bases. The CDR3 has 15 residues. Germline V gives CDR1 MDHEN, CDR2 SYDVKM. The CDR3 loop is CASSLARDYHYEQYF. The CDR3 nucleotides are TGTGCCAGCAGTTTAGCCCGGGACTACCACTACGAGCAGTACTTC.

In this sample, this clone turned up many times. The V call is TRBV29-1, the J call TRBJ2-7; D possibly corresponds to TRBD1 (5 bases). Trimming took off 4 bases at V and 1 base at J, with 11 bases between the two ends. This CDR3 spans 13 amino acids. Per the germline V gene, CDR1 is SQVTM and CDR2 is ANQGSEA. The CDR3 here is CSVVRVGSYEQYF. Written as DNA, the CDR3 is TGCAGCGTTGTCAGGGTCGGTTCCTACGAGCAGTACTTC.

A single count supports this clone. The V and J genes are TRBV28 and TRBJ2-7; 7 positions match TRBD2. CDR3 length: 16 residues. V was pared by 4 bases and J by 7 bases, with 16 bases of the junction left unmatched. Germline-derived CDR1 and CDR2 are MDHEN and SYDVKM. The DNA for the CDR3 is TGTGCCAGCAGTTCCCCGGCAAGCGGGGCCTCCCTTGAGCAGTACTTC. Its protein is CASSSPASGASLEQYF.

The CDR3 DNA reads as TGTGCCAGCAGCTTGGAGGGAGGGGAGCAGTTCTTC. This encodes CASSLEGGEQFF. V is TRBV11-3 and J is TRBJ2-1; TRBD2 agrees at 7 bases. V lost 3 bases to trimming and J lost 10 bases; unmatched junction nucleotides: 3. Germline V gene sequence: CDR1 SGHNT, CDR2 YENEEA. The CDR3 runs to 12 residues.

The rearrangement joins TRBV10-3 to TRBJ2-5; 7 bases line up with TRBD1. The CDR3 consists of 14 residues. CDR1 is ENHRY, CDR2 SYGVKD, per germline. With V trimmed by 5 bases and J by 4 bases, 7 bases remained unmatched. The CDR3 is CAISQKGAGETQYF. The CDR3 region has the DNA TGTGCCATCAGTCAGAAGGGGGCTGGAGAGACCCAGTACTTC.

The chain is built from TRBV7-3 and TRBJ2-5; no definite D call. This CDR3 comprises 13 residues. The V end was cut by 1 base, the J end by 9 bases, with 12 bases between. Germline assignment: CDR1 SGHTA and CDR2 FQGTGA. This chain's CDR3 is CASSLSLVGPQYF. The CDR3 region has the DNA TGTGCCAGCAGCTTAAGCCTAGTCGGCCCCCAGTACTTC.

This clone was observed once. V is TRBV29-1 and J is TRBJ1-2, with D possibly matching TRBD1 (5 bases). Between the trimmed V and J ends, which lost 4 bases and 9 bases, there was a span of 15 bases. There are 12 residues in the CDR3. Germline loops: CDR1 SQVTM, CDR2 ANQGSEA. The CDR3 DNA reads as TGCAGCGTTGGAGTAGGGACGGGAAGCTACACCTTC. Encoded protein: CSVGVGTGSYTF.

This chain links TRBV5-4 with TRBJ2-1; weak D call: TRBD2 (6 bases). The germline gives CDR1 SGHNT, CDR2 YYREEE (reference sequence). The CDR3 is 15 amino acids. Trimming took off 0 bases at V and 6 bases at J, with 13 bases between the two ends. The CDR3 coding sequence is TGTGCCAGCAGCTTGGCGGGAGTGGTGGGCAATGAGCAGTTCTTC. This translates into CASSLAGVVGNEQFF.

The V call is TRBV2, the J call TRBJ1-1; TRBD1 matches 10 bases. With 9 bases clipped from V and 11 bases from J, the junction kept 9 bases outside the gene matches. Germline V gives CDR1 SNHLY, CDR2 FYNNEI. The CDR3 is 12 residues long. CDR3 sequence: CASRTGGLSAFF. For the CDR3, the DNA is TGTGCCAGTAGGACAGGGGGATTGTCGGCTTTCTTT.

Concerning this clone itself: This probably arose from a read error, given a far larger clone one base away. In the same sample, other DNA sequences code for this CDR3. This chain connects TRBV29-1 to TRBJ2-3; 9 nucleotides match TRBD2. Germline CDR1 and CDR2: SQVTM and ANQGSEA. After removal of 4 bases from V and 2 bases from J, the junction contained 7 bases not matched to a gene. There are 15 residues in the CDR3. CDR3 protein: CSVGLAGEITDTQYF. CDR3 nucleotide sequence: TGCAGCGTTGGCTTAGCGGGAGAGATCACAGATACGCAGTATTTT.

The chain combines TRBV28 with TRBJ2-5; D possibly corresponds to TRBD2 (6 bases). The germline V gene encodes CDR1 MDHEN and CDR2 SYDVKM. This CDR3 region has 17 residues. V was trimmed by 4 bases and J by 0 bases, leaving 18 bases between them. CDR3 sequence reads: CASSSAPSRDYQETQYF. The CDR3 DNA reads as TGTGCCAGCAGTTCCGCCCCTTCCCGGGACTACCAAGAGACCCAGTACTTC.

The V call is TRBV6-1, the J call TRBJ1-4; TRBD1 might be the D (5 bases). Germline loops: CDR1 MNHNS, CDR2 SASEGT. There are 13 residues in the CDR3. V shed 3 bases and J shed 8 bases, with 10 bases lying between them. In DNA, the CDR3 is TGTGCCAGCAGTGAGATAGGGGACGAAAAACTGTTTTTT. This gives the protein CASSEIGDEKLFF.

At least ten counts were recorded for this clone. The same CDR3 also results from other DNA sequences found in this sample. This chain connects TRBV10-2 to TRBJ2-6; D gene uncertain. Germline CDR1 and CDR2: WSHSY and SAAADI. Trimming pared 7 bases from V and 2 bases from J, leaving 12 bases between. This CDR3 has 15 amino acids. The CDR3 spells CASTPATAGANVLTF. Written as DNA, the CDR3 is TGCGCCAGCACCCCCGCCACGGCTGGGGCCAACGTCCTGACTTTC.

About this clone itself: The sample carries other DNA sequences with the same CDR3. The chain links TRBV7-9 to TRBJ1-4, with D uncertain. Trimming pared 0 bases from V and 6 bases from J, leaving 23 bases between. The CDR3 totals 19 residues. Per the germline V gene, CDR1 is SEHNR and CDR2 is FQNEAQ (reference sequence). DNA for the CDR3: TGTGCCAGCAGCTTAGCATTCGGAGGATACGACACCATCGATGAAAAACTGTTTTTT. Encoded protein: CASSLAFGGYDTIDEKLFF.

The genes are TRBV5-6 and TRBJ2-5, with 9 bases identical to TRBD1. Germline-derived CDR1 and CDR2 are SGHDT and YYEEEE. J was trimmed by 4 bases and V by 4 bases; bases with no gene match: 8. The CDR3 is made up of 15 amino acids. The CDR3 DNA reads TGTGCCAGCAGCGGCGGGGGACAGGGTTCAGAGACCCAGTACTTC. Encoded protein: CASSGGGQGSETQYF.